These 15 T cell receptor beta chains originate from one sample sequenced in a study of T cell changes during pregnancy in multiple sclerosis. Assay: immunoSEQ multiplex PCR; the TCRdb copy retains only in-frame clones and omits some. The sample shows roughly 59,000 clones, approximately 95% of them seen only once. This specimen was CD8+ T cells from peripheral blood mononuclear cells, taken in the second trimester of pregnancy. The receptors stem from a female donor with multiple sclerosis, enrolled in a pregnancy study.

This chain links TRBV7-9 with TRBJ2-7; 14 positions agree with TRBD2. The CDR3 is 17 amino acids. Germline lookup yields CDR1 SEHNR and CDR2 FQNEAQ (reference sequence). After removal of 4 bases from V and 5 bases from J, the junction contained 10 bases not matched to a gene. In DNA, the CDR3 is TGTGCCAGCAGCTCTCCCCCGGGACTAGCGGGAGTGGACGAGCAGTACTTC. This codes for CASSSPPGLAGVDEQYF.

CDR3 bases: TGCGCCAGCAGCTTGGCAGAGCAGTACTTC. Protein sequence: CASSLAEQYF. The chain uses TRBV5-1 and TRBJ2-7; no firm D call. The germline gives CDR1 SGHRS, CDR2 YFSETQ. Trimming pared 0 bases from V and 7 bases from J, leaving 2 bases between. This CDR3 spans 10 amino acids.

This clone was picked up one time. The chain links TRBV25-1 to TRBJ2-7; D is ambiguous. Germline lookup yields CDR1 MGHDK and CDR2 SYGVNS. The CDR3 has 15 amino acids. V gave up 6 bases and J gave up 4 bases, with 19 bases separating them. Here the CDR3 DNA reads TGTGCCAGCAGCCAATCTGGGCGAGCTGCTTACGAGCAGTACTTC. Protein product: CASSQSGRAAYEQYF.

The sample holds one count of this clone. The CDR3 DNA reads as TGTGCCAGCAGTTACCCGGGACAGGGTGTAAATGAGCAGTTCTTC. Amino acid sequence: CASSYPGQGVNEQFF. The chain joins TRBV6-6 to TRBJ2-1, with 9 bases aligning to TRBD1. Germline V gene sequence: CDR1 MNHNY, CDR2 SVGAGI (reference sequence). J gave up 7 bases and V 2 bases, and 6 bases lay outside the gene matches. The CDR3 has 15 amino acids.

This sequence joins TRBV4-3 and TRBJ2-7; TRBD1 matches at 8 bases. Germline CDR1 LGHNA, CDR2 YSLEER. The CDR3 sequence is 16 residues long. With V trimmed by 1 base and J by 2 bases, 7 bases remained unmatched. CDR3 amino acids: CASSQGPGQGTYEQYF. The CDR3 region has the DNA TGCGCCAGCAGCCAAGGTCCAGGACAGGGCACCTACGAGCAGTACTTC.

The rearrangement joins TRBV2 to TRBJ2-7; TRBD1 matches 11 bases. This CDR3 contains 14 residues. Germline V gene data show CDR1 as SNHLY and CDR2 as FYNNEI. V was pared by 6 bases and J by 6 bases, with 7 bases of the junction left unmatched. CDR3 loop: CASRGGQGAGEQYF. For the CDR3, the DNA is TGTGCCAGCAGGGGCGGACAGGGGGCGGGCGAGCAGTACTTC.

The CDR3 DNA follows: TGTGCCAGCAGCCAAGCAGTGGGACTCACTGAAGCTTTCTTT. It is translated as CASSQAVGLTEAFF. The J gene is TRBJ1-1, the V gene TRBV14, with TRBD1 as a possible D gene (5 bases). Deletions cut 1 base from V and 4 bases from J, with 10 bases between. The V gene's germline CDR1 is SGHDN and CDR2 FVKESK. CDR3 length: 14 amino acids.

The V call is TRBV19, the J call TRBJ2-1, with a possible D match to TRBD2 (5 bases). The germline V gene has CDR1 LNHDA and CDR2 SQIVND (reference sequence). The length of the CDR3 is 15 residues. Trimming stripped 0 bases from V and 4 bases from J, with 10 bases between. CDR3 bases: TGTGCCAGTAGTATAGATCACGGGGATTACAATGAGCAGTTCTTC. Its translation: CASSIDHGDYNEQFF.

The gene calls are TRBV12-5 and TRBJ2-1, with 10 nucleotides matching TRBD2. The CDR3 extends over 17 amino acids. V shed 3 bases, J shed 2 bases, and the junction held 7 bases outside the gene matches. CDR1 LGHNT and CDR2 FRNRAP come from the germline V gene. CDR3 amino acids: CASGFPTSGVTYNEQFF. CDR3 nucleotide sequence: TGTGCTAGTGGTTTCCCTACTAGCGGGGTAACCTACAATGAGCAGTTCTTC.

V is TRBV7-9 and J is TRBJ2-7; TRBD1 agrees at 10 bases. Germline CDR1 is SEHNR and CDR2 is FQNEAQ (reference sequence). CDR3 length equals 15 residues. Trimming cost V 5 bases and J 2 bases; bases outside gene matches: 6. The CDR3 sequence: CASSGPDRGTYEQYF. CDR3 nucleotides: TGTGCCAGCAGCGGTCCGGACAGGGGGACCTACGAGCAGTACTTC.

V is TRBV7-9 and J is TRBJ2-7; 9 nucleotides match TRBD1. Trimming at V came to 1 base and at J to 4 bases, leaving 2 bases not matched to a gene. CDR1 is SEHNR, CDR2 FQNEAQ, per germline (reference sequence). This CDR3 region has 14 residues. CDR3 in DNA: TGTGCCAGCAGCTTAGTAGGACAGGGGTACGAGCAGTACTTC. It yields the protein CASSLVGQGYEQYF. The full variable domain, with the rest looked up from reference TRBV7-9 and TRBJ2-7, is DTGVSQNPRHKITKRGQNVTFRCDPISEHNRLYWYRQTLGQGPEFLTYFQNEAQLEKSRLLSDRFSAERPKGSFSTLEIQRTEQGDSAMYLCASSLVGQGYEQYFGPGTRLTVT.

The chain recombines TRBV5-4 with TRBJ2-7; 9 bases match TRBD1. In germline, CDR1 is SGHNT, CDR2 YYREEE (reference sequence). The CDR3 length is 14 residues. V lost 4 bases, J lost 2 bases, and 4 bases stayed unmatched. The CDR3 is CASSVGQGTYEQYF. The CDR3 coding sequence is TGTGCCAGCAGCGTAGGACAGGGGACCTACGAGCAGTACTTC.

The V call is TRBV6-1, the J call TRBJ2-5; tentative D call: TRBD2 (6 bases). The V and J ends lost 4 bases and 2 bases respectively, with 8 bases between them. Germline V CDR1 and CDR2: MNHNS, SASEGT. There are 13 residues in the CDR3. The CDR3 spells CASSGDFQETQYF. DNA of the CDR3: TGTGCCAGCAGTGGGGACTTTCAAGAGACCCAGTACTTC.

CDR3: CSVDLNEQFF. For the CDR3, the DNA is TGCAGCGTTGACCTCAATGAGCAGTTCTTC. This sequence joins TRBV29-1 and TRBJ2-1; D gene ambiguous. V was shortened by 3 bases and J by 6 bases, with 3 bases between the two germline ends. The CDR3 length is 10 residues. Germline V gene data show CDR1 as SQVTM and CDR2 as ANQGSEA.

V and J are TRBV6-5 and TRBJ1-1, with D hard to call. Germline values: CDR1 MNHEY, CDR2 SVGAGI. The CDR3 covers 16 residues. Deletions cut 3 bases from V and 2 bases from J, with 16 bases between. The CDR3 protein is CASSYGWAGVNTEAFF. The CDR3 region has the DNA TGTGCCAGCAGTTATGGGTGGGCAGGCGTTAACACTGAAGCTTTCTTT.